A single T cell receptor beta chain is shown here with its context. Its antigen is still unknown. TCRdb redid the calling of the 5' RACE reads with MiXCR, one entry per CDR3 protein. The sample holds under 550,000 distinct CDR3 sequences, about a fifth seen once. These data belong to a study of T cells after yellow fever vaccination. Whole-study results and caveats: Subsequent to the booster, the majority of primary-vaccination clones reappeared (about 97% CD4, 88% CD8). It was a small share of clonotypes that appeared in both CD4 and CD8 compartments.

The trim removed 6 bases at V and 2 bases at J, leaving 8 bases unmatched. Germline lookup yields CDR1 ENHRY and CDR2 SYGVKD. The CDR3 sequence is 16 residues long. This chain links TRBV10-3 with TRBJ2-1; 9 nucleotides align to TRBD2. The input for sequencing was PBMCs, taken roughly 20 days after the first yellow fever vaccination. This sequence originates from a man between 18 and 35 years old who received the YFV17D yellow fever vaccine. The CDR3 here is CAIRAGSGGTYNEQFF. CDR3 sequence (DNA): TGTGCCATCAGGGCCGGTAGCGGGGGAACCTACAATGAGCAGTTCTTC.